This is a list of T cell receptor beta chains from one sample in a study of beta chain features in type 1 diabetes. Sequencing was performed with immunoSEQ multiplex PCR; in TCRdb, only in-frame clones are kept and a portion is missing. This table holds a few hundred thousand clones, roughly 12% found once. The sequenced material came from naive CD4+ T cells from blood. The receptors were sampled from a woman aged 18-35 years with type 1 diabetes. Each CDR3 is given with its conserved first and last residue. A D gene is named only where the DNA matches it firmly. Clone size is not always given. Where it is, it says once, few, many or a class for expanded clones.

>few|.|TRBJ2-1|TRBV7-9
CASSRGRVPWDEQFF
TGTGCCAGCAGCCGTGGTCGGGTCCCCTGGGATGAGCAGTTCTTC
>few|.|TRBJ2-1|TRBV5-1
CASSAVQDNEQFF
TGCGCCAGCAGCGCGGTACAGGACAATGAGCAGTTCTTC
>few|.|TRBJ2-7|TRBV18
CASSPPGSYGEQYF
TGTGCCAGCTCTCCCCCGGGGTCCTATGGGGAGCAGTACTTC
>.|.|TRBJ2-6|TRBV18
CASSPDRSGANVLTF
TGTGCCAGCTCGCCCGACAGATCTGGGGCCAACGTCCTGACTTTC
>.|.|TRBJ2-7|TRBV6-4
CASRHLTDSSYEQYF
TGTGCCAGCAGACACCTCACGGACAGTTCCTACGAGCAGTACTTC
>.|.|TRBJ1-2|TRBV7-9
CASSLGGGLTPGYTF
TGTGCCAGCAGCTTAGGGGGGGGATTAACACCTGGCTACACCTTC
>.|.|TRBJ2-5|TRBV5-4
CASSGGLTQETQYF
TGTGCCAGCAGCGGGGGACTGACTCAAGAGACCCAGTACTTC
>.|.|TRBJ1-2|TRBV10-3
CAISEDRFYGYTF
TGTGCCATCAGTGAAGACAGATTCTATGGCTACACCTTC
>few|.|TRBJ1-5|TRBV29-1
CSAQTEGGQPQHF
TGCAGCGCCCAAACGGAGGGCGGTCAGCCCCAGCATTTT
>once|TRBD1|TRBJ1-2|TRBV7-9
CASSLTAIGTGGGYTF
TGTGCCAGCAGCTTAACCGCCATAGGGACAGGGGGCGGCTACACCTTC
>few|.|TRBJ2-1|TRBV4-3
CASSQGEFEQFF
TGCGCCAGCAGCCAAGGAGAGTTTGAGCAGTTCTTC
>.|.|TRBJ2-1|TRBV9
CASSPVGRTNEQFF
TGTGCCAGCAGTCCAGTGGGGCGGACCAATGAGCAGTTCTTC
>few|TRBD2|TRBJ2-7|TRBV4-3
CASSQEAAGVEQYF
TGCGCCAGCAGCCAAGAGGCCGCGGGAGTCGAGCAGTACTTC
>few|TRBD1|TRBJ2-3|TRBV13
CASSSTGGASDTQYF
TGTGCCAGCAGCTCTACAGGGGGCGCATCAGATACGCAGTATTTT
>.|.|TRBJ2-1|TRBV19
CASSIWDTARREQFF
TGTGCCAGTAGTATCTGGGACACAGCTCGGCGTGAGCAGTTCTTC
>.|TRBD2|TRBJ2-2|TRBV23-1
CASSPREERKTGELFF
TGCGCCAGCAGCCCCCGGGAGGAAAGGAAAACCGGGGAGCTGTTTTTT